Included here is one T cell receptor (beta chain) sequence, with context. Assay used: immunoSEQ multiplex PCR; TCRdb lists only in-frame clones, some missing. The data show around 58,000 clones, over 65% seen once. This record comes from a study of blood T cell repertoires in COVID-19. The length of the CDR3 is 11 residues. CDR1 and CDR2 from the germline V gene are MNHEY and SVGAGI. Trimming shortened V by 6 bases and J by 8 bases, and 7 bases separated the two germline ends. The rearrangement links TRBV6-5 to TRBJ1-4; D is unresolved. The sample taken for sequencing was peripheral blood. This TCR was sampled from a human donor in a cohort sampled during active COVID-19. The DNA for the CDR3 is TGTGCCAGCAGAAACATGGAAAAACTGTTTTTT. As protein: CASRNMEKLFF.